This T cell receptor (beta chain) came from a study of cytomegalovirus exposure and HLA in healthy donors. Libraries were prepared by immunoSEQ multiplex PCR; TCRdb keeps only in-frame clonotypes and omits some of them. The repertoire consists of 200,000 to 250,000 clones, with roughly 84% occurring once and the leading ten covering more than 1.5%. The CDR3 loop spans 13 amino acids. Germline V CDR1 and CDR2: GTSNPN, SVGIG (reference sequence). Deletions cut 2 bases from V and 5 bases from J, with 10 bases between. V usage is TRBV30 and J usage is TRBJ1-3, with D maybe TRBD1 (5 bases). The TCR sequence derives from a woman aged 18-29 years in good health and CMV-seropositive. Sequencing input: PBMCs. The CDR3 is CAWSLGQRNTIYF. The CDR3 DNA reads TGTGCCTGGAGTCTGGGGCAACGAAACACCATATATTTT.